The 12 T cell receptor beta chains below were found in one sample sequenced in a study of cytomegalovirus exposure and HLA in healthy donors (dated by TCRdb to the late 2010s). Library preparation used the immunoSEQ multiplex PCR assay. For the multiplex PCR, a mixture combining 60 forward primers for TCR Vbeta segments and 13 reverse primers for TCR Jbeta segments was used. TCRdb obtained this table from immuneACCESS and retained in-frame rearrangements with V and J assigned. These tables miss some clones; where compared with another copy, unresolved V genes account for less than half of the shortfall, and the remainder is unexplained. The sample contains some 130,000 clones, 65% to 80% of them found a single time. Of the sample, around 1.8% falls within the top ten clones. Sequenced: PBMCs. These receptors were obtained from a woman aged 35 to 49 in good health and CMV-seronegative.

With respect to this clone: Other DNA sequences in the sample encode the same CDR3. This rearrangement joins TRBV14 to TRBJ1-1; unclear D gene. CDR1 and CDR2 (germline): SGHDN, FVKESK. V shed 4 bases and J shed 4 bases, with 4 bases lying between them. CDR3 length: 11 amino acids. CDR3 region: CASSPRTEAFF. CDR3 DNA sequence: TGTGCCAGCAGCCCCCGCACTGAAGCTTTCTTT.

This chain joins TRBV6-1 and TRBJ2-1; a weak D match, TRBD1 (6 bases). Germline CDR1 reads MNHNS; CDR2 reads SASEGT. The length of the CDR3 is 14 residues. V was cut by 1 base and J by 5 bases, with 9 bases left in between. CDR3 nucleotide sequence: TGTGCCAGCAGTGAAGAACAGGGAAACAATGAGCAGTTCTTC. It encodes CASSEEQGNNEQFF.

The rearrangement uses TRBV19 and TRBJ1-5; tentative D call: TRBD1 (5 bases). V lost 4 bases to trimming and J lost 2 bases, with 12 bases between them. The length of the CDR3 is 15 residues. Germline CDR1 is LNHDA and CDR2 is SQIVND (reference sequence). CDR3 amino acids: CASSRGGVGNQPQHF. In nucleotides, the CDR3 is TGTGCCAGTAGTAGGGGGGGAGTGGGCAATCAGCCCCAGCATTTT.

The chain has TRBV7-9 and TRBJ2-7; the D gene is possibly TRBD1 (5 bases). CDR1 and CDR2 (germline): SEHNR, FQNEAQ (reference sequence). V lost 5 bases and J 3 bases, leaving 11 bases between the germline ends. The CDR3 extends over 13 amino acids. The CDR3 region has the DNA TGTGCCAGCAGCCGAAATCAGGGCTACGAGCAGTACTTC. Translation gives CASSRNQGYEQYF.

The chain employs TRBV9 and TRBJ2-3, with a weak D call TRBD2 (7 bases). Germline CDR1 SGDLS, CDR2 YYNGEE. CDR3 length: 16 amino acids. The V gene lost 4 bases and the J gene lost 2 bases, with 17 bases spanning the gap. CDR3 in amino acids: CASSRGLAVYTDTQYF. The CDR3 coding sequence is TGTGCCAGCAGCCGGGGGCTAGCGGTTTACACAGATACGCAGTATTTT.

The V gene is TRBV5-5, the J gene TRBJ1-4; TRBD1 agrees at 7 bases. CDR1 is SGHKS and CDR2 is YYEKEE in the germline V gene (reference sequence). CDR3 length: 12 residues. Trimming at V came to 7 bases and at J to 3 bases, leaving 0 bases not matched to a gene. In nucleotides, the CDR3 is TGTGCCAGCCAGGGGGCTAATGAAAAACTGTTTTTT. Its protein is CASQGANEKLFF.

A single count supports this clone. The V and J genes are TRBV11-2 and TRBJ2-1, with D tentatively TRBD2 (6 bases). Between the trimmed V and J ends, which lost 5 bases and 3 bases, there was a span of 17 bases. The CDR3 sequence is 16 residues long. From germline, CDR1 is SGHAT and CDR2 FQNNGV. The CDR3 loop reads CASSPRLEGFYNEQFF. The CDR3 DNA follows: TGTGCCAGCAGCCCCCGACTAGAAGGGTTCTACAATGAGCAGTTCTTC.

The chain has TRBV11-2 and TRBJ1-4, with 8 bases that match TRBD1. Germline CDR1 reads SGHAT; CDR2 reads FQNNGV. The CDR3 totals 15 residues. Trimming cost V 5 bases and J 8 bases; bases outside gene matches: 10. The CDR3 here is CASSLDRGSGEKLFF. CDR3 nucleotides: TGTGCCAGCAGCCTTGACAGGGGCTCGGGGGAAAAACTGTTTTTT.

The DNA of the CDR3 is TGTGCCAGCGCTGGGACAGCAGCGACTAGCGGGAGCGAGCAGTACTTC. Its protein is CASAGTAATSGSEQYF. The rearrangement joins TRBV2 to TRBJ2-7, with 12 bases matching TRBD2. V shed 8 bases, J shed 6 bases, and the junction held 14 bases outside the gene matches. Germline values: CDR1 SNHLY, CDR2 FYNNEI. The CDR3 contains 16 residues.

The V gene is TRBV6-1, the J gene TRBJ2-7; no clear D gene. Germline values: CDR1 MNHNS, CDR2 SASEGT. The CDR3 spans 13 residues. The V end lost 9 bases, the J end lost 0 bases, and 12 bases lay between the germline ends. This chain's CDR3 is CASRWWSSYEQYF. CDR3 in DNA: TGTGCCAGTCGTTGGTGGAGCTCCTACGAGCAGTACTTC.

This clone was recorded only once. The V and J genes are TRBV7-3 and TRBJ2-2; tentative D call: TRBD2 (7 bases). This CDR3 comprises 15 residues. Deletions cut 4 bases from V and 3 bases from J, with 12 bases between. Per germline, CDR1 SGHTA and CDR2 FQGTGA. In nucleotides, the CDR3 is TGTGCCAGCAGCTCCCGGGGGGCTGACACCGGGGAGCTGTTTTTT. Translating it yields CASSSRGADTGELFF.

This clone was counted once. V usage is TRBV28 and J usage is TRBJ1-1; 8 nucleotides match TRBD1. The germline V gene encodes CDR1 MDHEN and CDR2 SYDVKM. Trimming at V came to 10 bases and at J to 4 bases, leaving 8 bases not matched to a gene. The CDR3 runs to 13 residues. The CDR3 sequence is CAIHRGLSTEAFF. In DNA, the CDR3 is TGTGCCATACACAGGGGGTTGAGCACTGAAGCTTTCTTT.